This T cell receptor (beta chain) was recovered during a study of patients and donors after allogeneic stem cell transplantation. TCRdb called the RT-PCR reads again in MiXCR, with one record for every CDR3 protein. The data hold about a million distinct CDR3 sequences, with roughly 17% observed a single time. Germline CDR1 and CDR2: DFQATT and SNEGSKA (reference sequence). The CDR3 consists of 14 residues. The V gene lost 5 bases and the J gene lost 4 bases, with 16 bases spanning the gap. This clonotype has only a few counts. The V call is TRBV20-1, the J call TRBJ2-3, with D perhaps TRBD2 (6 bases). Sequencing used blood, either unsorted or a sorted T cell fraction (not recorded which). This sequence was found in a human donor who was either an allogeneic HSCT recipient or a stem cell or donor lymphocyte infusion donor (not recorded which). It is not recorded whose cells these are; they may come from a transplant donor. In DNA, the CDR3 is TGCAGTGCTTATCTAGCGAGGCCTCCAGATACGCAGTATTTT. Encoded protein: CSAYLARPPDTQYF.